The 23 T cell receptor beta chains presented below share a single source sample, sequenced in a study of Ad26.COV2.S vaccination and SARS-CoV-2 variants. This sample's treatment: 15 to 20 received Ad26.COV2.S at low or high dose, single or two shots; 5 received placebo; per-sample allocation not given. Sampling happened 63 days after the first vaccine or placebo injection. The data were produced by immunoSEQ multiplex PCR, yet TCRdb's version contains in-frame clones alone and is incomplete. The data hold approximately 480,000 clones, with 70% to 90% observed a single time. The sample here was peripheral blood, taken in a trial of Ad26.COV2.S vaccine versus placebo. These receptors came from a person between 18 and 60 years old who received the Ad26.COV2.S COVID-19 vaccine or a placebo.

The V call is TRBV27, the J call TRBJ2-7; 8 nucleotides agree with TRBD2. Germline CDR1 reads MNHEY; CDR2 reads SMNVEV (reference sequence). The V gene end was trimmed by 3 bases and the J gene end by 4 bases; junction bases not matched to a gene: 2. This CDR3 is 13 amino acids long. The CDR3 coding sequence is TGTGCCAGCAGTTTTCGGGAGGGGTACGAGCAGTACTTC. This gives the protein CASSFREGYEQYF.

This chain uses TRBV7-6 with TRBJ2-2; 8 nucleotides agree with TRBD1. V shed 5 bases and J 3 bases; nucleotides not matched to a gene: 11. The CDR3 length is 17 residues. The V gene's germline CDR1 is SGHVS and CDR2 FNYEAQ. CDR3 nucleotide sequence: TGTGCCAGCAGCCTCCTTGGGGGACAGGCGTACACCGGGGAGCTGTTTTTT. This codes for CASSLLGGQAYTGELFF. Filled out from reference TRBV7-6 and TRBJ2-2, the complete variable domain reads GAGVSQSPRYKVTKRGQDVALRCDPISGHVSLYWYRQALGQGPEFLTYFNYEAQQDKSGLPNDRFSAERPEGSISTLTIQRTEQRDSAMYRCASSLLGGQAYTGELFFGEGSRLTVL.

This clone occurred a few times. This rearrangement joins TRBV28 to TRBJ1-6, with D possibly matching TRBD1 (6 bases). The CDR3 is 15 amino acids. V gave up 5 bases and J gave up 7 bases, with 15 bases separating them. Germline CDR1 and CDR2: MDHEN and SYDVKM. CDR3 DNA sequence: TGTGCCAGCAGTCCTTCGACAGGAAGGAATTCACCCCTCCACTTT. This sequence encodes CASSPSTGRNSPLHF.

CDR3 sequence (DNA): TGTGCCAGCATCGGGACAGAGGTATTCTATGGCTACACCTTC. Encoded protein: CASIGTEVFYGYTF. The chain is built from TRBV6-5 and TRBJ1-2; TRBD1 agrees at 7 bases. The CDR3 consists of 14 residues. The J segment lost 4 bases and the V segment lost 7 bases, leaving 9 bases of the junction unmatched. Germline assignment: CDR1 MNHEY and CDR2 SVGAGI.

CDR3 nucleotide sequence: TGTGCCAGCGGCTTACCCATATACAATGAGCAGTTCTTC. As protein: CASGLPIYNEQFF. V and J are TRBV2 and TRBJ2-1; D is uncertain. Germline CDR1 is SNHLY and CDR2 is FYNNEI. V was clipped by 8 bases and J by 4 bases, with 12 bases between them. The CDR3 runs 13 residues.

The gene calls are TRBV28 and TRBJ1-1; 7 bases match TRBD1. Germline V CDR1 and CDR2: MDHEN, SYDVKM. The CDR3 totals 15 residues. The V gene end was trimmed by 5 bases and the J gene end by 1 base; junction bases not matched to a gene: 7. As DNA, the CDR3 is TGTGCCAGCAGTCCCCAAGGGGACAGGAACACTGAAGCTTTCTTT. This encodes CASSPQGDRNTEAFF.

This chain connects TRBV7-2 to TRBJ2-1; D remains unclear. The CDR3 runs to 15 residues. The germline V gene encodes CDR1 SGHTA and CDR2 FQGNSA. The ends were cut back, 3 bases at V and 0 bases at J, with 9 bases in the middle. The CDR3 bases are TGTGCCAGCAGCTTTACCCCTCCCTCCTACAATGAGCAGTTCTTC. Encoded protein: CASSFTPPSYNEQFF.

V and J are TRBV7-9 and TRBJ1-6; D is unresolved. The germline gives CDR1 SEHNR, CDR2 FQNEAQ (reference sequence). Trimming removed 0 bases from V and 7 bases from J, with 7 bases in between. The CDR3 sequence is 14 residues long. Here the CDR3 DNA reads TGTGCCAGCAGCTTAGCCAGGCCGAATTCACCCCTCCACTTT. It specifies CASSLARPNSPLHF.

CDR3 amino acids: CASSLAPFSNGEAFF. The DNA for the CDR3 is TGTGCCAGCAGCTTAGCGCCGTTCTCAAATGGTGAAGCTTTCTTT. The chain recombines TRBV7-2 with TRBJ1-1; no definite D call. The ends were cut back, 0 bases at V and 7 bases at J, with 15 bases in the middle. This CDR3 region has 15 residues. Germline V gene sequence: CDR1 SGHTA, CDR2 FQGNSA.

The gene calls are TRBV28 and TRBJ2-2; perhaps TRBD2 as D (5 bases). Germline V gene data show CDR1 as MDHEN and CDR2 as SYDVKM. This CDR3 is 17 amino acids long. The V and J ends lost 3 bases and 4 bases respectively, with 18 bases between them. The CDR3 coding sequence is TGTGCCAGCAGTTTCCCCCTGCCGGGAATGAGCACCGGGGAGCTGTTTTTT. This translates into CASSFPLPGMSTGELFF.

This sequence joins TRBV7-9 and TRBJ2-1; TRBD1 matches at 9 bases. Losses at the gene ends were 2 bases for V and 7 bases for J; bases not matched to a gene: 9. The length of the CDR3 is 16 residues. Germline V gene data show CDR1 as SEHNR and CDR2 as FQNEAQ (reference sequence). Here the CDR3 DNA reads TGTGCCAGCAGCTTACTAGACACAGGGGGCCGGAATGAGCAGTTCTTC. It codes for CASSLLDTGGRNEQFF.

The DNA for the CDR3 is TGTGCCATCAGTGGCCACTCGGGGGGATCAAACTATGGCTACACCTTC. It is translated as CAISGHSGGSNYGYTF. V and J are TRBV10-3 and TRBJ1-2; D may be TRBD1 (5 bases). CDR1 and CDR2 (germline): ENHRY, SYGVKD. The V end lost 4 bases, the J end lost 2 bases, and 17 bases lay between the germline ends. This CDR3 is 16 amino acids long.

The chain recombines TRBV7-2 with TRBJ2-7; no clear D gene. Germline V gene sequence: CDR1 SGHTA, CDR2 FQGNSA. This CDR3 spans 16 amino acids. V shed 5 bases and J shed 2 bases, with 19 bases lying between them. The CDR3 region has the DNA TGTGCCAGCAGCGAAACCGGGTCTAGAGCGACCTACGAGCAGTACTTC. It yields the protein CASSETGSRATYEQYF.

The CDR3: CAWSPEAFDTQYF. In DNA form, the CDR3 reads TGTGCCTGGAGTCCCGAAGCGTTCGATACGCAGTATTTT. J is TRBJ2-3 and V is TRBV30; D uncertain. CDR3 length: 13 residues. CDR1 is GTSNPN and CDR2 is SVGIG in the germline V gene (reference sequence). The V end was cut by 2 bases, the J end by 6 bases, with 12 bases between.

This clone has only one observation. DNA for the CDR3: TGTGCCAGTAGTATGGAGGGAAGGTCTGGCTACACCTTC. Translation: CASSMEGRSGYTF. J is TRBJ1-2 and V is TRBV19; no reliable D call. V dropped 3 bases and J dropped 7 bases, with 12 bases sitting between them. There are 13 residues in the CDR3. Germline CDR1 LNHDA, CDR2 SQIVND (reference sequence). Full variable domain (outside the CDR3, taken from reference TRBV19 and TRBJ1-2): DGGITQSPKYLFRKEGQNVTLSCEQNLNHDAMYWYRQDPGQGLRLIYYSQIVNDFQKGDIAEGYSVSREKKESFPLTVTSAQKNPTAFYLCASSMEGRSGYTFGSGTRLTVV.

The V gene is TRBV11-2, the J gene TRBJ2-7; 9 nucleotides match TRBD1. V was pared by 5 bases and J by 5 bases, with 13 bases of the junction left unmatched. Germline CDR1 SGHAT, CDR2 FQNNGV. The CDR3 runs 16 residues. In DNA form, the CDR3 reads TGTGCCAGCAGCCCGCTGGACAGGGGCGTTGTGAACGAGCAGTACTTC. Translating gives CASSPLDRGVVNEQYF.

J is TRBJ2-7 and V is TRBV7-8; 10 positions agree with TRBD1. The J segment lost 6 bases and the V segment lost 1 base, leaving 12 bases of the junction unmatched. Germline V gene sequence: CDR1 SGHVS, CDR2 FQNEAQ. The CDR3 contains 17 residues. The CDR3 DNA sequence: TGTGCCAGCAGCTTAGAGAGAACCGGGACAGGGGTTCGCGAGCAGTACTTC. Its protein product is CASSLERTGTGVREQYF. The variable domain in full, completed from reference TRBV7-8 and TRBJ2-7, reads GAGVSQSPRYKVAKRGQDVALRCDPISGHVSLFWYQQALGQGPEFLTYFQNEAQLDKSGLPSDRFFAERPEGSVSTLKIQRTQQEDSAVYLCASSLERTGTGVREQYFGPGTRLTVT.

V and J are TRBV5-1 and TRBJ1-2, with D tentatively TRBD1 (5 bases). The CDR3 runs to 15 residues. Germline CDR1 reads SGHRS; CDR2 reads YFSETQ. V gave up 0 bases and J gave up 4 bases, with 13 bases separating them. The CDR3 region is CASSLEGTDTYGYTF. The CDR3 DNA reads TGCGCCAGCAGCTTGGAAGGTACGGACACCTATGGCTACACCTTC.

The chain uses TRBV10-3 and TRBJ2-1; D is ambiguous. This CDR3 has 14 amino acids. The V gene's germline CDR1 is ENHRY and CDR2 SYGVKD. V was clipped by 5 bases and J by 5 bases, with 13 bases between them. CDR3 sequence (DNA): TGTGCCATCAGTACAAGTTCCGCCAACAATGAGCAGTTCTTC. Translation: CAISTSSANNEQFF.

V and J are TRBV3-1 (or the pseudogene TRBV3-2) and TRBJ2-3; 12 positions agree with TRBD2. The V gene end was trimmed by 6 bases and the J gene end by 8 bases; junction bases not matched to a gene: 6. The CDR3 spans 14 residues. Germline V gives CDR1 LGHDT, CDR2 YNNKEL (reference sequence). Here the CDR3 reads CASRTSGSQATQYF. The CDR3, as DNA: TGTGCCAGCAGGACTAGCGGGAGTCAAGCTACGCAGTATTTT.

This sequence joins TRBV3-1 (or the pseudogene TRBV3-2) and TRBJ2-3; D unclear. The CDR3 length is 14 residues. Trimming stripped 0 bases from V and 0 bases from J, with 4 bases between. Germline V gene lookup returns CDR1 LGHDT and CDR2 YNNKEL (reference sequence). The CDR3 reads CASSQDGSTDTQYF. CDR3 coding DNA: TGTGCCAGCAGCCAAGACGGGAGCACAGATACGCAGTATTTT.

This chain joins TRBV10-3 and TRBJ1-5; the D is unclear. CDR1 ENHRY and CDR2 SYGVKD come from the germline V gene. The V end was cut by 11 bases, the J end by 1 base, with 9 bases between. The CDR3 has 12 residues. CDR3 loop: CAPRKSNQPQHF. In DNA form, the CDR3 reads TGTGCCCCCCGCAAGAGCAATCAGCCCCAGCATTTT.

The count of this clone is one. The chain is built from TRBV18 and TRBJ1-4, with a possible D match to TRBD1 (5 bases). Trimming pared 0 bases from V and 5 bases from J, leaving 13 bases between. The CDR3 covers 16 residues. Per the germline V gene, CDR1 is KGHSH and CDR2 is LQKENI. The CDR3 nucleotides read TGTGCCAGCTCACCACCGACTCGGGACGGGAATGAAAAACTGTTTTTT. Protein product: CASSPPTRDGNEKLFF. Drawing the rest from reference TRBV18 and TRBJ1-4, the complete variable domain is NAGVMQNPRHLVRRRGQEARLRCSPMKGHSHVYWYRQLPEEGLKFMVYLQKENIIDESGMPKERFSAEFPKEGPSILRIQQVVRGDSAAYFCASSPPTRDGNEKLFFGSGTQLSVL.